The T cell receptor (beta chain) under discussion was sequenced for a study of cytomegalovirus exposure and HLA in healthy donors. As concerns this clone: Antigen specificity is unknown.

V lost 5 bases to trimming and J lost 2 bases; unmatched junction nucleotides: 8. The CDR3 totals 15 residues. Looked up from germline, CDR1 is SGHRS and CDR2 is YFSETQ. The PCR had 60 Vbeta and 13 Jbeta primers. Libraries were prepared by immunoSEQ multiplex PCR; TCRdb keeps only in-frame clonotypes and omits some of them. The data contain about 170,000 clones, almost 75% of them singletons. Notes on the study in general: There were several of the most significant clusters that appeared linked to common viral pathogens in a later analysis. CMV serostatus was the only immune exposure information that was available. In a later analysis, donors in an Asian-associated ancestry cluster reportedly had fewer N-insertions in productive TCRs than the cohort mean. Previously analyzed data showed that most TCR beta V segments were productive at a frequency of about 87% or about 30%.

The sequenced sample consisted of PBMCs. The receptor was derived from a woman aged 18 to 35 in good health and CMV-seropositive. The chain couples TRBV5-1 to TRBJ1-2, with TRBD1 identical over 8 bases. The CDR3 here is CASSFAGGDNYGYTF. The CDR3 DNA reads as TGCGCCAGCAGTTTTGCAGGGGGCGACAACTATGGCTACACCTTC.